This T cell receptor beta chain was recorded in a study of cytomegalovirus exposure and HLA in healthy donors. With regard to this clone: The antigen is undetermined.

It was with 60 Vbeta and 13 Jbeta primers that the PCR ran. The assay was immunoSEQ multiplex PCR, and TCRdb's table has in-frame clones only and misses some. The sample has around 150,000 clones, 85% seen once. Trimming removed 2 bases from V and 4 bases from J; junction bases left unmatched: 6. CDR3 length equals 14 residues. The germline gives CDR1 GTSNPN, CDR2 SVGIG (reference sequence). Findings and caveats of the study: High sensitivity and specificity were reportedly achieved when the classifier diagnosed cytomegalovirus status. A few of the chains that were CMV-associated were confirmed in vitro to be specific for CMV antigens.

The sample taken for sequencing was PBMCs. The chain uses TRBV30 and TRBJ2-3, with 7 bases fitting TRBD2. The sequence derives from a man in his late teens or twenties in good health and CMV-seropositive. The chain's CDR3 is CAWSFGGGADTQYF. The CDR3 coding sequence is TGTGCCTGGAGTTTCGGCGGGGGTGCAGATACGCAGTATTTT.